Here is one T cell receptor beta chain with its context. The data stem from a study of T cell clones after liver transplantation. TCRdb's table, derived via immunoSEQ multiplex PCR, lists solely in-frame clones and lacks some. The table has 45,000 to 60,000 clones, approximately 87% seen once; the top ten hold approximately 15%. Specimen: CD8+ T cells from blood, collected 12 months after liver transplant. The sequence derives from a human patient who received a liver transplant. The graft donor may be the source of some T cells.

Here the CDR3 DNA reads TGTGCCTGGAACAGGATCTCTGGAAACACCATATATTTT. This sequence encodes CAWNRISGNTIYF. The chain combines TRBV30 with TRBJ1-3; weak D call: TRBD1 (5 bases). The V end was cut by 4 bases, the J end by 0 bases, with 7 bases between. The CDR3 is 13 residues long. The germline V gene has CDR1 GTSNPN and CDR2 SVGIG (reference sequence).